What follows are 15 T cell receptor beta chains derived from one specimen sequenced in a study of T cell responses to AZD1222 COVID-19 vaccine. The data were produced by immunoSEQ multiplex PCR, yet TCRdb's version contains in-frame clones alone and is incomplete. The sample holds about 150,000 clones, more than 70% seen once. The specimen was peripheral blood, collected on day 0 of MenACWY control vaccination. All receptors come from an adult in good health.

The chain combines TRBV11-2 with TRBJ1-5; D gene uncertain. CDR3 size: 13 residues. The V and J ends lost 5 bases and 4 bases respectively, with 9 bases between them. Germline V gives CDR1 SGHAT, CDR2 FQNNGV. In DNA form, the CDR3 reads TGTGCCAGCAGCACCGGTATTAATCAGCCCCAGCATTTT. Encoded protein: CASSTGINQPQHF.

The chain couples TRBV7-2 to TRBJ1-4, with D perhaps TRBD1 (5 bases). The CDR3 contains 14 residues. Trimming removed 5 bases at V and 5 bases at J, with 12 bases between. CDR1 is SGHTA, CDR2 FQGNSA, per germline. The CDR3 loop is CASSLQALNEKLFF. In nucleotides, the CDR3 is TGTGCCAGCAGCCTACAGGCCCTAAATGAAAAACTGTTTTTT.

CDR3 amino acids: CASSGHPGTGADTEAFF. As DNA, the CDR3 is TGTGCCAGCAGCGGGCATCCGGGGACAGGGGCGGACACTGAAGCTTTCTTT. The chain has TRBV7-9 and TRBJ1-1, with 10 nucleotides matching TRBD1. This CDR3 is built from 17 residues. Per germline, CDR1 SEHNR and CDR2 FQNEAQ (reference sequence). Germline trimming cut 5 bases from V and 3 bases from J; bases unmatched to any gene: 12.

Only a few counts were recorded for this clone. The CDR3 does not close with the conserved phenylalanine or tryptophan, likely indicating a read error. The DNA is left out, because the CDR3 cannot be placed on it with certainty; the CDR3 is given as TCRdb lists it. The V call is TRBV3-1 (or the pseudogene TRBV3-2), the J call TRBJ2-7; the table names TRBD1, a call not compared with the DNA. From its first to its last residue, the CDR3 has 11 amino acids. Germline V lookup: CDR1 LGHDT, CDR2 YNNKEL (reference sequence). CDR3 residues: CASSPTDRVKI.

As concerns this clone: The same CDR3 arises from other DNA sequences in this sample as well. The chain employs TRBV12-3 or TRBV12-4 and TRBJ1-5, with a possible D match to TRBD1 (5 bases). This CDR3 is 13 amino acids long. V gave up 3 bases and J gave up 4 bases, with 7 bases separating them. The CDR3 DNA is TGTGCCAGCAGTTTCAGGGATAATCAGCCCCAGCATTTT. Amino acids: CASSFRDNQPQHF.

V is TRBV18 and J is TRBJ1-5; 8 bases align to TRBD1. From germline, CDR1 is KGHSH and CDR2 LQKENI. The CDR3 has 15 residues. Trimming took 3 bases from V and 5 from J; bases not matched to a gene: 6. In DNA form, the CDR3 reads TGTGCCAGCTCACCTGGACAGGGATCCCATCAGCCCCAGCATTTT. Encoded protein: CASSPGQGSHQPQHF.

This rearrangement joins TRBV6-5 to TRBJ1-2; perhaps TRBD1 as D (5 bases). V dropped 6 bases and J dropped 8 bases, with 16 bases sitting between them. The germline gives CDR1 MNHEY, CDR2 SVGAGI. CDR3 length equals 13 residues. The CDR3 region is CASRQGPGWGYTF. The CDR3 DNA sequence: TGTGCCAGCAGGCAGGGACCTGGATGGGGCTACACCTTC.

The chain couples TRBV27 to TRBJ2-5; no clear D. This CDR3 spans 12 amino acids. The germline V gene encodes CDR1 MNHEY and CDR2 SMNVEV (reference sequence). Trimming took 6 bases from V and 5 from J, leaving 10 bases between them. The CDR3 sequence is CASRLVTETQYF. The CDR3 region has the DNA TGTGCCAGCAGACTCGTGACCGAGACCCAGTACTTC.

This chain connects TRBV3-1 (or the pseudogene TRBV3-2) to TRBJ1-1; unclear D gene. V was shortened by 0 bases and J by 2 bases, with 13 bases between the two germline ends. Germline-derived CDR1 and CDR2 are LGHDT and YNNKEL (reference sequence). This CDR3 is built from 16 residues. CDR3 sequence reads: CASSQDLGSSNTEAFF. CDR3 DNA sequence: TGTGCCAGCAGCCAAGATTTGGGATCTTCTAACACTGAAGCTTTCTTT.

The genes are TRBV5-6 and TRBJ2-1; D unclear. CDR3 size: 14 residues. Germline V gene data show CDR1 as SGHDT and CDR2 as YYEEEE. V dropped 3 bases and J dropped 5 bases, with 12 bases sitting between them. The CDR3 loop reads CASSSYYRDNEQFF. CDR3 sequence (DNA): TGTGCCAGCAGCTCCTACTACCGGGACAATGAGCAGTTCTTC.

The CDR3 nucleotides are TGCGCCAGCAGTCAAAAGGACACGACAAGTGGTAACAATGAGCAGTTCTTC. It is translated as CASSQKDTTSGNNEQFF. V gene TRBV23-1 combines with J gene TRBJ2-1, with a tentative D call TRBD1 (5 bases). TRBV23-1 is flagged as an ORF with uncertain function. The CDR3 is 17 residues long. V shed 2 bases and J shed 5 bases, with 19 bases lying between them.

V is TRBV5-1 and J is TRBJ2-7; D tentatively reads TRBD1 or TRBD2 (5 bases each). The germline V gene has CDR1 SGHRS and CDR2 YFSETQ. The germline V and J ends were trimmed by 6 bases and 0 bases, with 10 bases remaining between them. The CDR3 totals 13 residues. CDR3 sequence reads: CASTRGHSYEQYF. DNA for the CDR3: TGCGCCAGCACCCGGGGCCACTCCTACGAGCAGTACTTC.

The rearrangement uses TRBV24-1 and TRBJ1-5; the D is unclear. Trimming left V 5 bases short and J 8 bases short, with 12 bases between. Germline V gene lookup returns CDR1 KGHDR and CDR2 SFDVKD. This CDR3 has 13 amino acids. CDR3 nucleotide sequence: TGTGCCACCAGTGGCTCTAATGGGGAGCCCCAGCATTTT. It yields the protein CATSGSNGEPQHF.

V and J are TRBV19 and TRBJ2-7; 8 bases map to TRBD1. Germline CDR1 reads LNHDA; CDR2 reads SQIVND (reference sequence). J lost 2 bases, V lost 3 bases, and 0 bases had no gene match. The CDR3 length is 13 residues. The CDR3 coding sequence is TGTGCCAGTAGTATGACAGGGGCCTACGAGCAGTACTTC. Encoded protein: CASSMTGAYEQYF. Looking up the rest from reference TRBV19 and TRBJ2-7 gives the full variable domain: DGGITQSPKYLFRKEGQNVTLSCEQNLNHDAMYWYRQDPGQGLRLIYYSQIVNDFQKGDIAEGYSVSREKKESFPLTVTSAQKNPTAFYLCASSMTGAYEQYFGPGTRLTVT.

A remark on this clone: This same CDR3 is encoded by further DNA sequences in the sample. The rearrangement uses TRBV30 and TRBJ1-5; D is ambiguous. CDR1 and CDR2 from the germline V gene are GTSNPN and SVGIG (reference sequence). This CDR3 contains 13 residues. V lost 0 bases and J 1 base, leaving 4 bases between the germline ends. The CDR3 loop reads CAWSVDSNQPQHF. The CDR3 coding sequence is TGTGCCTGGAGTGTGGACAGCAATCAGCCCCAGCATTTT.